The rows below give T cell receptor beta chains drawn from one sample of a study of monozygotic twins with inflammatory bowel disease. TCRdb reprocessed the 5' RACE reads, with one entry per CDR3 protein and no DNA. The sample totals 150,000 or so distinct CDR3 sequences. Sequencing was done on a sample of blood. Receptors originate from a human donor with ulcerative colitis or Crohn's disease, or a healthy co-twin of an affected twin (not recorded which). Both conserved end residues are part of each CDR3.

j_call	v_call	cdr3_aa
TRBJ1-2	TRBV7-9	CASSFPGQGDYGYTF
TRBJ2-3	TRBV7-6	CASSPFSASTDTQYF
TRBJ1-2	TRBV20-1	CSASRGSVGGYTF
TRBJ1-5	TRBV11-2	CASSFSAGPNQSQHF
TRBJ2-7	TRBV4-1	CASRWAPGDSYEQYF
TRBJ2-4	TRBV3-1	CASSPPGFTIQYF
TRBJ2-7	TRBV27	CASSPAGRSYEQYF
TRBJ2-3	TRBV7-3	CASSLVGGPTDTQYF
TRBJ1-1	TRBV3-1	CASSQGGGAFF
TRBJ1-2	TRBV7-2	CASSRRGGFEQGYTF
TRBJ2-1	TRBV27	CASTPLAGVRNEQFF
TRBJ1-2	TRBV18	CASSSIEDRPDYGYTF
TRBJ2-1	TRBV20-1	CSARDFRGLSSYNEQFF
TRBJ1-2	TRBV4-3	CASSQGYRQNYGYTF
TRBJ2-1	TRBV7-3	CASSFAGDRNEQFF
TRBJ1-1	TRBV3-1	CASSPGQGRTEAFF
TRBJ1-1	TRBV18	CASSPQGWTEAFF
TRBJ2-1	TRBV12-3/TRBV12-4	CASRGSGRFEQFF
TRBJ1-2	TRBV5-4	CASSLESARGYTF
TRBJ2-3	TRBV7-6	CASSPRSGGATDTQYF
TRBJ2-7	TRBV20-1	CSARDLAQGDPSYEQYF
TRBJ2-1	TRBV7-2	CASNREVGTDNNEQFF
TRBJ2-7	TRBV7-2	CASSPANYEQYF
TRBJ2-1	TRBV7-9	CASSLQGEVNEQFF
TRBJ2-7	TRBV14	CASSQGQGVYYEQYF
TRBJ1-4	TRBV30	CAWSQGQGGLGIEKLFF
TRBJ2-5	TRBV25-1	CASSERGGETQYF
TRBJ1-5	TRBV12-3/TRBV12-4	CASSLRGEGQPQHF
TRBJ1-5	TRBV20-1	CSARAGVEGIGQPQHF
TRBJ1-4	TRBV7-2	CASSLASQGGGEKLFF
TRBJ1-2	TRBV20-1	CSAINGLPRYGYTF
TRBJ1-5	TRBV24-1	CATRQGWSNQPQHF
TRBJ2-2	TRBV5-1	CASTGTGELFF
TRBJ1-4	TRBV7-9	CASSPGHRNEKLFF
TRBJ2-7	TRBV5-1	CASSWDPRGSEQYF